This T cell receptor (beta chain) came from a study of Ad26.COV2.S vaccination and SARS-CoV-2 variants (dated by TCRdb to about 2021). In terms of the full investigation: Donors in the vaccine arm were drawn from COV1001, a multicentre, randomized, double-blind, placebo-controlled phase I-IIa trial testing Ad26.COV2.S in healthy adults. The TCR-sequenced set comprised around 30 samples: about 19 Ad26.COV2.S vaccine recipients, 5 placebo recipients and 8 SARS-CoV-2 convalescent individuals. TCRbeta repertoire sequencing served as the tool for gauging how specific and how broad the SARS-CoV-2-reactive T cell receptors were following Ad26.COV2.S vaccination. Dosing of Ad26.COV2.S was intramuscular, at either 5x10^10 or 1x10^11 viral particles, delivered as one shot or as two shots spaced 56 days apart. Participants in the trial were split at random into five groups of five each, receiving low-dose or high-dose Ad26.COV2.S once or twice, or else placebo on both occasions. Investigators remained blinded to trial group allocation during experiments and outcome assessment.

The intended sense of this specimen's treatment or condition label: about 20 received Ad26.COV2.S at low or high dose, single or two shots; 5 received placebo; per-sample allocation not given. For vaccine and placebo recipients, repertoires were sequenced using samples collected on day 63 after the first injection. Cohort 1b enrolled about 25 adults aged 18-55 years at a single site in Boston, USA, between 29 July and 7 August 2020. Ad26.COV2.S consisted of a replication-incompetent adenovirus type 26 vector by which a prefusion-stabilized SARS-CoV-2 spike protein from the original Wuhan strain was expressed. Broader findings and caveats from the paper: The study was not powered to compare responses between vaccine doses or regimens. Substantial breadth of spike-specific CD8+ and CD4+ T cell responses was reported after vaccination. Non-spike TCR breadth was comparable between vaccine and placebo recipients, consistent with the vaccine containing only spike. Ad26.COV2.S recipients had higher spike-specific TCR breadth than placebo recipients (P = 0.0014). According to the authors, total T cell responses may have been underestimated by the TCR breadth and depth analyses.

About this clone: Its recognized antigen is unknown. Base-call qualities are not available, and no considerably larger clone is one nucleotide away.

The CDR3, cysteine through phenylalanine, is 14 amino acids long. Only the CDR3 region is kept as DNA, spanning 42 bases read in frame from base 1. The germline V gene (reference sequence) yields PRHDT for CDR1 and FYEKMQ for CDR2. Unmatched junction bases come to 5, with V trimmed by 3 bases and J by 4 bases. TCRbeta CDR3 regions were sequenced with the immunoSEQ Assay. After extraction, genomic DNA underwent amplification by bias-controlled multiplex PCR, followed by high-throughput sequencing. In the original analysis: Collapsing and filtering of sequences were performed to quantify the absolute abundance of each unique TCRbeta CDR3 region. T cell fraction was estimated by normalization of TCRbeta template counts to usable DNA, with usable DNA being measured through amplification of reference genes present in all nucleated cells. Repertoire TCRs were annotated as SARS-CoV-2-specific when V gene, CDR3 amino acid sequence and J gene were exactly matched to a known reactive TCR set. The reference SARS-CoV-2 TCR set was derived from MIRA and filtered for enrichment in COVID-19-positive ImmuneCODE repertoires, a step that removed public or cross-reactive TCRs. Drawing on the MIRA antigens, annotated TCRs were analysed further at the level of specific ORF or position within ORF. Breadth was defined as the number of annotated unique rearrangements divided by the total number of unique productive rearrangements, and depth was defined as the summed frequency of the annotated unique rearrangements. Two-sided Wilcoxon rank-sum tests were applied when comparing TCR breadth between groups. Imported from immuneACCESS, the table was reduced by TCRdb to in-frame sequences with V and J called. These copies leave out some clones; in studies compared against another copy, an unresolved V gene accounts for under half, and the cause of the remainder is not known. The DNA gave D and trimming, while V, J and clone size come from that table. This sample lists more than 300,000 clones; around four fifths were detected once. The ten largest clones capture under 2.5% of the sample.

Recombination connected TRBV13 to TRBJ1-1, with TRBD1 identical over 7 junction bases. This sequence was found in a person between 18 and 59 years old who received the Ad26.COV2.S COVID-19 vaccine or a placebo. The sequences come from peripheral blood, collected in a trial of Ad26.COV2.S vaccine versus placebo. The bases are TGTGCCAGCAGCTTGGGGTCAGGGGGCACTGAAGCTTTCTTT. This gives the protein CASSLGSGGTEAFF. With the rest looked up from the reference TRBV13 and TRBJ1-1 genes rather than sequenced, the full variable domain is AAGVIQSPRHLIKEKRETATLKCYPIPRHDTVYWYQQGPGQDPQFLISFYEKMQSDKGSIPDRFSAQQFSDYHSELNMSSLELGDSALYFCASSLGSGGTEAFFGQGTRLTVV.